This T cell receptor (beta chain) was observed in a study of blood T cell repertoires in COVID-19. Study overall: Whether acute or convalescent, the COVID-19 samples came from the United States, Italy and Spain. T cells, B-cell-depleted T cells, or PBMCs provided the cDNA or gDNA that served as material.

This clone was seen only a few times. As handled by the study authors: Estimation of nucleated cell counts was performed using reference gene primer amplification. The repertoire was sequenced with immunoSEQ multiplex PCR; TCRdb's copy has only in-frame clones and lacks some. D and trimming come from the DNA, and the V and J calls and clone size come from that table. The sample lists some 130,000 clones, around 73% occurring once. Per germline, CDR1 SGDLS and CDR2 YYNGEE. The CDR3 covers 16 residues. V was clipped by 4 bases and J by 5 bases; unmatched bases: 12. This clonotype was sampled from a man aged 55 to 70 who had recovered from COVID-19. The rearrangement joins TRBV9 to TRBJ1-2, with 9 bases fitting TRBD1. Sequenced: peripheral blood. The CDR3, as DNA: TGTGCCAGCAGCCTCTCCGGGACAGGGAGGGGGTATGGCTACACCTTC. It translates to CASSLSGTGRGYGYTF.